A single sample is the source of the 22 T cell receptor beta chains below, sequenced in a study of shared clonotypes between healthy human individuals. Some clones are missing from TCRdb's copy, which holds only in-frame ones; the method was immunoSEQ multiplex PCR. The sample lists roughly 640,000 clones, under 80% seen once, with approximately 1.8% in the top ten. Sequences were obtained from memory CD4+ T cells sorted from blood. The subset was: CD45RA-negative fraction. These receptors all come from a woman aged 25 to 39 in good health.

The V gene is TRBV7-9, the J gene TRBJ2-1; D is uncertain. Deletions cut 3 bases from V and 6 bases from J, with 9 bases between. Germline V lookup: CDR1 SEHNR, CDR2 FQNEAQ (reference sequence). This CDR3 is built from 13 residues. CDR3 sequence: CASSLAASNEQFF. The CDR3 coding sequence is TGTGCCAGCAGCTTGGCCGCCAGCAATGAGCAGTTCTTC.

This chain uses TRBV5-4 with TRBJ2-3; D is unresolved. This CDR3 contains 12 residues. Germline values: CDR1 SGHNT, CDR2 YYREEE (reference sequence). Trimming left V 1 base short and J 6 bases short, with 6 bases between. For the CDR3, the DNA is TGTGCCAGCAGCTTGAGACCGGATACGCAGTATTTT. It translates to CASSLRPDTQYF.

The table lists this clone with a count of one. The chain is built from TRBV28 and TRBJ2-5; 8 nucleotides match TRBD1. The J call may be incorrect, as the DNA end agrees better with TRBJ2-7. Germline CDR1 is MDHEN and CDR2 is SYDVKM. This CDR3 has 13 residues. CDR3 DNA sequence: TGTGCCAGCGCCCCGGACAGGGTCTACGAGCAGTACTTC. Its protein is CASAPDRVYEQYF.

The rearrangement links TRBV19 to TRBJ1-3; 7 bases line up with TRBD1. The germline gives CDR1 LNHDA, CDR2 SQIVND (reference sequence). V was clipped by 5 bases and J by 0 bases; unmatched bases: 13. There are 18 residues in the CDR3. The CDR3 loop reads CASSAPGQLSLSGNTIYF. In nucleotides, the CDR3 is TGTGCCAGTAGTGCCCCGGGACAGCTAAGTCTCTCTGGAAACACCATATATTTT.

This rearrangement joins TRBV4-1 to TRBJ1-1; D unresolved. V lost 10 bases and J lost 0, with 15 bases in between. Per the germline V gene, CDR1 is MGHRA and CDR2 is YSYEKL. This CDR3 has 14 residues. The CDR3 nucleotides are TGCGCCACTAGGACGGCTATCATGAACACTGAAGCTTTCTTT. This sequence encodes CATRTAIMNTEAFF.

The chain carries TRBV12-5 and TRBJ2-2; D perhaps matches TRBD2 (6 bases). This CDR3 region has 16 residues. Deletions cut 7 bases from V and 3 bases from J, with 18 bases between. CDR1 LGHNT and CDR2 FRNRAP come from the germline V gene. CDR3 loop: CASANWRVGDTGELFF. The CDR3 DNA reads as TGTGCTAGTGCCAACTGGAGGGTGGGGGACACCGGGGAGCTGTTTTTT.

The CDR3: CASSPFTGELFF. The CDR3 DNA sequence: TGTGCCAGCAGCCCTTTTACTGGGGAGCTGTTTTTT. The chain joins TRBV7-8 to TRBJ2-2; D remains ambiguous. The germline CDR1 and CDR2 sequences are SGHVS and FQNEAQ. CDR3 length: 12 amino acids. The V end was cut by 5 bases, the J end by 8 bases, with 9 bases between. Complete variable domain (other parts from reference TRBV7-8 and TRBJ2-2): GAGVSQSPRYKVAKRGQDVALRCDPISGHVSLFWYQQALGQGPEFLTYFQNEAQLDKSGLPSDRFFAERPEGSVSTLKIQRTQQEDSAVYLCASSPFTGELFFGEGSRLTVL.

The chain links TRBV10-3 to TRBJ1-3; perhaps TRBD1 as D (6 bases). The CDR3 runs to 15 residues. CDR1 ENHRY and CDR2 SYGVKD come from the germline V gene. V shed 10 bases and J shed 2 bases, with 18 bases lying between them. The CDR3 DNA reads as TGTGCCAGCCAAACGGACAGTACACCTGGAAACACCATATATTTT. Its protein product is CASQTDSTPGNTIYF.

The chain joins TRBV19 to TRBJ1-5, with 7 bases lining up with TRBD1. With V trimmed by 6 bases and J by 4 bases, 6 bases remained unmatched. There are 14 residues in the CDR3. The V gene's germline CDR1 is LNHDA and CDR2 SQIVND (reference sequence). The CDR3 region has the DNA TGTGCCAGTAGAGGGGACAGCTTGAATCAGCCCCAGCATTTT. This gives the protein CASRGDSLNQPQHF. The complete variable domain, with remaining parts taken from reference TRBV19 and TRBJ1-5, reads DGGITQSPKYLFRKEGQNVTLSCEQNLNHDAMYWYRQDPGQGLRLIYYSQIVNDFQKGDIAEGYSVSREKKESFPLTVTSAQKNPTAFYLCASRGDSLNQPQHFGDGTRLSIL.

This chain links TRBV30 with TRBJ1-5; D remains unclear. Trimming took 0 bases from V and 5 from J, leaving 11 bases between them. Germline values: CDR1 GTSNPN, CDR2 SVGIG (reference sequence). The CDR3 is made up of 14 amino acids. This CDR3 is CAWSVGQLDQPQHF. CDR3 sequence (DNA): TGTGCCTGGAGTGTAGGGCAGTTAGATCAGCCCCAGCATTTT.

The chain recombines TRBV11-2 with TRBJ2-2, with D maybe TRBD1 (5 bases). Per the germline V gene, CDR1 is SGHAT and CDR2 is FQNNGV. V dropped 5 bases and J dropped 6 bases, with 19 bases sitting between them. The CDR3 is 16 amino acids. CDR3 in amino acids: CASSGRRAGSSGELFF. For the CDR3, the DNA is TGTGCCAGCAGCGGACGTAGGGCAGGGTCTTCCGGGGAGCTGTTTTTT. The full variable domain, completed using reference TRBV11-2 and TRBJ2-2, is EAGVAQSPRYKIIEKRQSVAFWCNPISGHATLYWYQQILGQGPKLLIQFQNNGVVDDSQLPKDRFSAERLKGVDSTLKIQPAKLEDSAVYLCASSGRRAGSSGELFFGEGSRLTVL.

This clone was picked up one time. This chain joins TRBV9 and TRBJ1-5, with TRBD1 as a possible D gene (6 bases). CDR3 length: 17 residues. Trimming took 4 bases from V and 1 from J, leaving 18 bases between them. From germline, CDR1 is SGDLS and CDR2 YYNGEE. CDR3 nucleotide sequence: TGTGCCAGCAGCTTCCGGACGGGGGGCAGGAGCAATCAGCCCCAGCATTTT. Its protein is CASSFRTGGRSNQPQHF.

V and J are TRBV5-1 and TRBJ2-5; tentatively, D is TRBD1 or TRBD2 (5 bases each). Germline V gives CDR1 SGHRS, CDR2 YFSETQ. This CDR3 is built from 15 residues. V gave up 4 bases and J gave up 2 bases, with 15 bases separating them. The CDR3 is CASSLQGSGQETQYF. For the CDR3, the DNA is TGCGCCAGCAGCCTCCAGGGAAGCGGACAAGAGACCCAGTACTTC.

The chain joins TRBV18 to TRBJ2-7; 8 bases are shared with TRBD2. CDR1 is KGHSH, CDR2 LQKENI, per germline. J lost 6 bases, V lost 5 bases, and 6 bases had no gene match. The CDR3 is made up of 13 amino acids. The CDR3 reads CASSTGTRREQYF. CDR3 DNA sequence: TGTGCCAGCTCAACTGGGACTAGGCGCGAGCAGTACTTC.

This chain connects TRBV14 to TRBJ2-2, with TRBD1 identical over 10 bases. The CDR3 has 16 residues. From germline, CDR1 is SGHDN and CDR2 FVKESK. The trim removed 6 bases at V and 2 bases at J, leaving 6 bases unmatched. The CDR3 nucleotides read TGTGCCAGCAGACACCGGGACAGGGGAAACACCGGGGAGCTGTTTTTT. This codes for CASRHRDRGNTGELFF. Full variable domain (missing parts from reference TRBV14 and TRBJ2-2): EAGVTQFPSHSVIEKGQTVTLRCDPISGHDNLYWYRRVMGKEIKFLLHFVKESKQDESGMPNNRFLAERTGGTYSTLKVQPAELEDSGVYFCASRHRDRGNTGELFFGEGSRLTVL.

This clone has ten or more counts. The chain uses TRBV4-2 and TRBJ1-5; 11 positions match TRBD1. CDR1 is LGHNA, CDR2 YNFKEQ, per germline. The CDR3 contains 16 residues. V lost 5 bases to trimming and J lost 6 bases; unmatched junction nucleotides: 9. The CDR3 DNA sequence: TGTGCCAGCAGCTCGCCGGGACAGGGGGAGGGTCAGCCCCAGCATTTT. Its protein product is CASSSPGQGEGQPQHF.

The chain joins TRBV19 to TRBJ1-2; no clear D. The CDR3 covers 14 residues. Germline CDR1 LNHDA, CDR2 SQIVND (reference sequence). Between the trimmed V and J ends, which lost 11 bases and 2 bases, there was a span of 18 bases. CDR3 in DNA: TGTGCCGCGACCGGGTCCAACCCCAACTATGGCTACACCTTC. It translates to CAATGSNPNYGYTF.

The gene calls are TRBV9 and TRBJ2-1; D gene unclear. CDR1 is SGDLS and CDR2 is YYNGEE in the germline V gene. This CDR3 comprises 15 residues. The ends were cut back, 0 bases at V and 12 bases at J, with 19 bases in the middle. The CDR3 DNA follows: TGTGCCAGCAGCGTAGATCGGCTAGGCCAAGGCGGGCAGTTCTTC. This codes for CASSVDRLGQGGQFF.

The chain joins TRBV11-3 to TRBJ1-5; a possible D gene is TRBD1 (6 bases). This CDR3 is 19 amino acids long. With 0 bases removed from V and 0 bases from J, the gap between germline ends came to 18 bases. Germline V CDR1 and CDR2: SGHNT, YENEEA. CDR3 bases: TGTGCCAGCAGCTTAGACGACCAGGGGAGCTTACATAGCAATCAGCCCCAGCATTTT. Protein sequence: CASSLDDQGSLHSNQPQHF.

The CDR3 here is CASRFTRGAYEQYF. The CDR3 region has the DNA TGTGCCAGCAGATTTACTAGAGGGGCCTACGAGCAGTACTTC. The rearrangement uses TRBV6-1 and TRBJ2-7; D assignment may be TRBD1 or TRBD2 (5 bases each). This CDR3 is 14 amino acids long. The germline gives CDR1 MNHNS, CDR2 SASEGT. V lost 6 bases and J lost 2, with 14 bases in between.

The CDR3 region is CASSLVRDGYNEQFF. The CDR3 DNA sequence: TGTGCCAGCAGCTTGGTCCGGGACGGGTACAATGAGCAGTTCTTC. The chain has TRBV5-6 and TRBJ2-1; D assignment may be TRBD1 or TRBD2 (5 bases each). Between the trimmed V and J ends, which lost 0 bases and 4 bases, there was a span of 11 bases. This CDR3 has 15 residues. From germline, CDR1 is SGHDT and CDR2 YYEEEE.

Turning to this clone: This CDR3 is also generated by other DNA sequences in the sample. V gene TRBV5-1 combines with J gene TRBJ1-4; 7 bases fit TRBD1. V was pared by 3 bases and J by 4 bases, with 3 bases of the junction left unmatched. The CDR3 totals 14 residues. Looked up from germline, CDR1 is SGHRS and CDR2 is YFSETQ. The CDR3 loop is CASSSGQVNEKLFF. For the CDR3, the DNA is TGCGCCAGCAGCTCCGGACAGGTTAATGAAAAACTGTTTTTT.